The rows below give T cell receptor beta chains drawn from one sample of a study of shared clonotypes between healthy human individuals. Using immunoSEQ multiplex PCR, the repertoire was profiled, and TCRdb retains in-frame clones only, with some absent. The sample shows roughly 2 million clones, around 96% of them seen only once. The sample consisted of naive CD8+ T cells sorted from blood. These receptors were obtained from a man younger than 35 in good health. Each CDR3 is given with its conserved first and last residue. Fields, in order: J gene, V gene, D gene, clone size, CDR3 DNA, CDR3 protein. D genes are given only for firm matches. Some rows mark clone size as missing; the rest say once, few, many or name a class of expanded clone.

>TRBJ2-7|TRBV19|TRBD1|-
TGTGCCAGTAGCCTACAGGGGGCGGCCTACGAGCAGTACTTC
CASSLQGAAYEQYF
>TRBJ2-2|TRBV2|TRBD1|-
TGTGCCAGCAGACCTCCGGGACAGCGGAACACCGGGGAGCTGTTTTTT
CASRPPGQRNTGELFF
>TRBJ1-2|TRBV5-4|TRBD1|-
TGTGCCAGCAGCTGGGGACAGGGTGATGGCTACACCTTC
CASSWGQGDGYTF
>TRBJ2-7|TRBV4-3|-|-
TGCGCCAGCAGCCCGGGGCAGGCCGCTACCTACGAGCAGTACTTC
CASSPGQAATYEQYF
>TRBJ2-3|TRBV27|TRBD2|-
TGTGCCAGCAGTTCGATAACGACTAGCGGCCCTAGCACAGATACGCAGTATTTT
CASSSITTSGPSTDTQYF
>TRBJ1-2|TRBV4-3|TRBD1|once
TGCGCCAGCAGCCACACAGAACAGGGGCGGTATGGCTACACCTTC
CASSHTEQGRYGYTF
>TRBJ2-7|TRBV27|-|once
TGTGCCAGCAGTCCCAGGACTGGGAGGTCCTACGAGCAGTACTTC
CASSPRTGRSYEQYF
>TRBJ2-1|TRBV4-1|TRBD2|-
TGCGCCAGCAGTACGCCTAGCGGATACAATGAGCAGTTCTTC
CASSTPSGYNEQFF
>TRBJ2-1|TRBV5-6|-|once
TGTGCCAGCAGCTCGCAGGGATATGAGCAGTTCTTC
CASSSQGYEQFF
>TRBJ1-2|TRBV6-6|TRBD1|once
TGTGCCAGCAGTTTCTTTACGGACAGGGGGCCCTATGGCTACACCTTC
CASSFFTDRGPYGYTF
>TRBJ1-6|TRBV28|TRBD1|-
TGTGCCAGCAGTTTCACAGGGGGTTCACCCCTCCACTTT
CASSFTGGSPLHF
>TRBJ2-7|TRBV27|TRBD2|-
TGTGCCAGCAGTTTATATGCCCTCGCGGGGGTCCCCTACGAGCAGTACTTC
CASSLYALAGVPYEQYF
>TRBJ1-2|TRBV27|-|-
TGTGCCAGCAGTTTATCTGGCAGGGCTAACTATGGCTACACCTTC
CASSLSGRANYGYTF
>TRBJ2-2|TRBV6-4|TRBD2|-
TGTGCCAGCAAGGGACTAGCGAACACCGGGGAGCTGTTTTTT
CASKGLANTGELFF
>TRBJ2-5|TRBV2|TRBD1|-
TGTGCCAGCAGTGAACTGAGACAGGGCTTGCAAGAGACCCAGTACTTC
CASSELRQGLQETQYF
>TRBJ1-1|TRBV4-1|-|-
TGCGCCAGCAGCCAATATGACGGAGGAGCGAACACTGAAGCTTTCTTT
CASSQYDGGANTEAFF
>TRBJ1-5|TRBV5-8|-|-
TGTGCCAGCAGCTTGGCCATGACCGCAGATCAGCCCCAGCATTTT
CASSLAMTADQPQHF
>TRBJ1-2|TRBV7-9|-|-
TGTGCCAGCAGTTACACGGACAGCGTCTATGGCTACACCTTC
CASSYTDSVYGYTF
>TRBJ2-2|TRBV7-8|-|-
TGTGCCAGCAGCACACCAGACGTCCGGGCCGGGGAGCTGTTTTTT
CASSTPDVRAGELFF
>TRBJ2-2|TRBV19|TRBD1|-
TGTGCCAGTAGTAGTTGGAACAGGGGGACCGGGGAGCTGTTTTTT
CASSSWNRGTGELFF
>TRBJ2-1|TRBV5-1|TRBD2|once
TGCGCCAGCAGCCCGGGAGGACCCCGAGAGAAATACAATGAGCAGTTCTTC
CASSPGGPREKYNEQFF